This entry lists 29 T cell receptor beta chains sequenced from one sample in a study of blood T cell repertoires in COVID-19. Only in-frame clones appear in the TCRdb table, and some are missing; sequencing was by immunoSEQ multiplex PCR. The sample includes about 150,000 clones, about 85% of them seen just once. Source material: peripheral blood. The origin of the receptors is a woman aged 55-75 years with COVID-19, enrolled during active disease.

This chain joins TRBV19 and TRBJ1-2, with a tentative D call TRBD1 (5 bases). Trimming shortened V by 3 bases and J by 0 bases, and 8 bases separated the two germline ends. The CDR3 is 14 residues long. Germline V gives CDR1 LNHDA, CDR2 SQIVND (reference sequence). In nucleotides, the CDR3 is TGTGCCAGTAGTATGGAAGGGGCTAACTATGGCTACACCTTC. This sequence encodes CASSMEGANYGYTF.

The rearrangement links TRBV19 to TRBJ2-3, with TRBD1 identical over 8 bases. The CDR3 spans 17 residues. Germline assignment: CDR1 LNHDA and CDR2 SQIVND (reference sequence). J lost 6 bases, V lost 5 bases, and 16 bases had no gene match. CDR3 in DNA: TGTGCCAGTAGTTCCTCAGCAGGACAGGGAGGATTCGATACGCAGTATTTT. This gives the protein CASSSSAGQGGFDTQYF.

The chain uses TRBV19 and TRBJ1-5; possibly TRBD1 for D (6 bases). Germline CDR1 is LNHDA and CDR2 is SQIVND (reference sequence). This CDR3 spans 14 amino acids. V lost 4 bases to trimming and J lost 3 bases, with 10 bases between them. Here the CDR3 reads CASSNRDNNQPQHF. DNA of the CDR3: TGTGCCAGTAGTAACCGGGACAACAATCAGCCCCAGCATTTT. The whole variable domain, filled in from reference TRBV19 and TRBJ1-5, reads DGGITQSPKYLFRKEGQNVTLSCEQNLNHDAMYWYRQDPGQGLRLIYYSQIVNDFQKGDIAEGYSVSREKKESFPLTVTSAQKNPTAFYLCASSNRDNNQPQHFGDGTRLSIL.

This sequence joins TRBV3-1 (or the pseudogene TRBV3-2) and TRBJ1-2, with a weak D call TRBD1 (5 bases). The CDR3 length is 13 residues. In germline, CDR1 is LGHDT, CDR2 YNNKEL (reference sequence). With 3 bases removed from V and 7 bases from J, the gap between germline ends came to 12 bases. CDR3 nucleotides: TGTGCCAGCAGCCAGCGACAGAAGACTGGCTACACCTTC. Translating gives CASSQRQKTGYTF.

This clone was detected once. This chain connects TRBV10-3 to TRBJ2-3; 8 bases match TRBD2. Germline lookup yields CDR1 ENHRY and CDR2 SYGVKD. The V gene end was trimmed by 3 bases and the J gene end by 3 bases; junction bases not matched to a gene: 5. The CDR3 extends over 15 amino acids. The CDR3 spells CAISDSKRETDTQYF. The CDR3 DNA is TGTGCCATCAGTGACTCCAAGCGGGAGACAGATACGCAGTATTTT.

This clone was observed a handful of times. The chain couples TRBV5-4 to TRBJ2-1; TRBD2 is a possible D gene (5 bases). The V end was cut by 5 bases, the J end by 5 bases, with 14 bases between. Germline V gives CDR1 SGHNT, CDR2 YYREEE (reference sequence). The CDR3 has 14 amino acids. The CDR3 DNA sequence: TGTGCCAGCAGAATGGACTCAGATCACAATGAGCAGTTCTTC. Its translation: CASRMDSDHNEQFF.

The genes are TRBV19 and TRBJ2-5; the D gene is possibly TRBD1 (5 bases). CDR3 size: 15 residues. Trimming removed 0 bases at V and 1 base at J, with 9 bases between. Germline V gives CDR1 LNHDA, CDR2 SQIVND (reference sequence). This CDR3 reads CASSIDGAAQETQYF. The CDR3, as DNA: TGTGCCAGTAGTATAGATGGGGCGGCCCAAGAGACCCAGTACTTC.

The CDR3 DNA sequence: TGTGCCATCAGTGATCGGGGTAGGGCAACTAATGAAAAACTGTTTTTT. Protein product: CAISDRGRATNEKLFF. The chain has TRBV10-3 and TRBJ1-4; no reliable D call. Germline V gene sequence: CDR1 ENHRY, CDR2 SYGVKD. CDR3 size: 16 residues. The V gene lost 3 bases and the J gene lost 0 bases, with 11 bases spanning the gap.

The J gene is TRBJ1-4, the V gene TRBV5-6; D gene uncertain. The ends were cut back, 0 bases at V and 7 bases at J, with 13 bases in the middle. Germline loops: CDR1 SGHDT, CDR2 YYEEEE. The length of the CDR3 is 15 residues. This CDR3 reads CASSLAGGSSEKLFF. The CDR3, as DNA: TGTGCCAGCAGCTTGGCCGGCGGGTCGAGTGAAAAACTGTTTTTT.

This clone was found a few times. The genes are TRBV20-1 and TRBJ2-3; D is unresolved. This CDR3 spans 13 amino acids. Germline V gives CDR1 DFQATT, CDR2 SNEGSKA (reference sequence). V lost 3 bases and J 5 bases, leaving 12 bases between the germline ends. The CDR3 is CSASRVLKDTQYF. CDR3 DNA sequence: TGCAGTGCTAGTCGGGTCCTTAAAGATACGCAGTATTTT.

The CDR3 DNA is TGCGCCAGCAGCCTCGGACTAGCGGGAGGGGATGAGCAGTTCTTC. As protein: CASSLGLAGGDEQFF. The chain has TRBV10-1 and TRBJ2-1; 15 bases are shared with TRBD2. This CDR3 comprises 15 residues. V shed 6 bases, J shed 8 bases, and the junction held 5 bases outside the gene matches. Germline lookup yields CDR1 WNHNN and CDR2 SYGVQD (reference sequence).

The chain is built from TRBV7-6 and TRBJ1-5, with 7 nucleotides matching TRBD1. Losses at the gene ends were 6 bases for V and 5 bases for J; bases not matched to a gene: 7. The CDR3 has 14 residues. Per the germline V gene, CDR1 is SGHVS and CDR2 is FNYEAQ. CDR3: CASSLTGYDQPQHF. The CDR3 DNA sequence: TGTGCCAGCAGTTTGACAGGGTATGATCAGCCCCAGCATTTT.

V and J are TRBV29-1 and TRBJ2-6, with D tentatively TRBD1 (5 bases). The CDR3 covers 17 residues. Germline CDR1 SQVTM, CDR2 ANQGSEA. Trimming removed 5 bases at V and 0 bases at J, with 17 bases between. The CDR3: CSVIVRDSYSGANVLTF. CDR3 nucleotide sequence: TGCAGCGTTATAGTCAGGGATAGTTACTCTGGGGCCAACGTCCTGACTTTC.

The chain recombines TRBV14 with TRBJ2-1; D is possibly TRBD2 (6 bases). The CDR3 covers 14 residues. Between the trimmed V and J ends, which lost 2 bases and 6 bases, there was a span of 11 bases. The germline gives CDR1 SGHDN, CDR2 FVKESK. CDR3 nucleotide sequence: TGTGCCAGCAGCCAAACCGGGACTGGCAATGAGCAGTTCTTC. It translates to CASSQTGTGNEQFF. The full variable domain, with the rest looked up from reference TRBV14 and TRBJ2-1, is EAGVTQFPSHSVIEKGQTVTLRCDPISGHDNLYWYRRVMGKEIKFLLHFVKESKQDESGMPNNRFLAERTGGTYSTLKVQPAELEDSGVYFCASSQTGTGNEQFFGPGTRLTVL.

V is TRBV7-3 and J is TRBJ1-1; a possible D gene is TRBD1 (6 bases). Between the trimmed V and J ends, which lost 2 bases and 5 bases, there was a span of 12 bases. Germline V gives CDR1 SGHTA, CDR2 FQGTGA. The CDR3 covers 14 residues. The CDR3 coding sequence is TGTGCCAGCAGCTTAGGGAGGGGGTCAACTGAAGCTTTCTTT. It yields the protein CASSLGRGSTEAFF.

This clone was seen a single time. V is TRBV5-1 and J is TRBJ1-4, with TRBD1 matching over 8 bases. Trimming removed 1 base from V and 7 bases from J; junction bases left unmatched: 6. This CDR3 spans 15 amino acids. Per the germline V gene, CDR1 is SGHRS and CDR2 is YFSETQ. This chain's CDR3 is CASSLISGGGEKLFF. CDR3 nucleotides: TGCGCCAGCAGCTTGATCTCAGGGGGCGGTGAAAAACTGTTTTTT.

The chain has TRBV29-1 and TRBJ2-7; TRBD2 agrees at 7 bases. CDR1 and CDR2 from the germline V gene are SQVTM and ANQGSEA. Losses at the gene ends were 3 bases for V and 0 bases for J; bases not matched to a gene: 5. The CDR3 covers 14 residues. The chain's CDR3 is CSVEMGGVSYEQYF. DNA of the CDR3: TGCAGCGTTGAGATGGGAGGGGTCTCCTACGAGCAGTACTTC.

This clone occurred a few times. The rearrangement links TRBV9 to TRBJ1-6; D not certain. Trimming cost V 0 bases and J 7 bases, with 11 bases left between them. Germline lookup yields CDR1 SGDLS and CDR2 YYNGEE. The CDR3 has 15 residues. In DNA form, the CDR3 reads TGTGCCAGCAGCGTAGATGTGGGCTTCAATTCACCCCTCCACTTT. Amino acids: CASSVDVGFNSPLHF.

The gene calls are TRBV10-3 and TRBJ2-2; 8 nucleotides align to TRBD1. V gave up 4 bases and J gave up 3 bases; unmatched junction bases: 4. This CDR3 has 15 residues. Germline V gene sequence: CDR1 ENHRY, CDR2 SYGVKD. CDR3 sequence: CAISAGQGYTGELFF. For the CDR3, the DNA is TGTGCCATCAGTGCCGGACAGGGATACACCGGGGAGCTGTTTTTT.

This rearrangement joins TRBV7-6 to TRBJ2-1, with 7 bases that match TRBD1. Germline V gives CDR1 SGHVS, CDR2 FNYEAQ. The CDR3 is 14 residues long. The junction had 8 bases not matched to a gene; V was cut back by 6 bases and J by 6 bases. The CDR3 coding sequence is TGTGCCAGCAGTCGACAGGGCCCGGGCAATGAGCAGTTCTTC. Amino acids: CASSRQGPGNEQFF.

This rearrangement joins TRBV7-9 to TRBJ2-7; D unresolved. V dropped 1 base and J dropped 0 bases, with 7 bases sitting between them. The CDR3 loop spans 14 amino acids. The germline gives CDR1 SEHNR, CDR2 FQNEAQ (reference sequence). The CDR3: CASSLDGGSYEQYF. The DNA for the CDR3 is TGTGCCAGCAGCTTAGACGGCGGCTCCTACGAGCAGTACTTC.

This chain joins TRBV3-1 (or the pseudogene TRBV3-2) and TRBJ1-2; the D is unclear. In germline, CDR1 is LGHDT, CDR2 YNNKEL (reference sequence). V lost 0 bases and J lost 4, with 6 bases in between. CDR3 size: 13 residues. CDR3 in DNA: TGTGCCAGCAGCCAAGAACAGAGCTATGGCTACACCTTC. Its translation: CASSQEQSYGYTF.

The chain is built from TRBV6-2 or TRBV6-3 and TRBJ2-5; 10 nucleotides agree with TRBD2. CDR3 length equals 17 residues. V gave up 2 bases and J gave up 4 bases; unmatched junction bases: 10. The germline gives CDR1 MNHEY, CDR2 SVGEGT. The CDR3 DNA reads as TGTGCCAGCAGTTACGTCGCTAGCGGGAGTGGAGGAGAGACCCAGTACTTC. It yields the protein CASSYVASGSGGETQYF.

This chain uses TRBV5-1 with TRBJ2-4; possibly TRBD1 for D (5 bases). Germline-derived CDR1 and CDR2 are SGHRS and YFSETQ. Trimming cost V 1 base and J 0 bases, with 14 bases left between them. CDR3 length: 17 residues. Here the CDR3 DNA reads TGCGCCAGCAGCTTGTACGGACAACTATTAGCCAAAAACATTCAGTACTTC. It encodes CASSLYGQLLAKNIQYF.

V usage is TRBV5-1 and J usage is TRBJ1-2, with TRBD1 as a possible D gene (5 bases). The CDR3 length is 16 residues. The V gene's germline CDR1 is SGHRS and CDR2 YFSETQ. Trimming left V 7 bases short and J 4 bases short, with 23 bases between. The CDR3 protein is CASRESFPGTTYGYTF. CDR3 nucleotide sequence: TGCGCCAGCCGAGAGAGCTTTCCGGGGACTACCTATGGCTACACCTTC. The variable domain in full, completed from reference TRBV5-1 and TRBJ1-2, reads KAGVTQTPRYLIKTRGQQVTLSCSPISGHRSVSWYQQTPGQGLQFLFEYFSETQRNKGNFPGRFSGRQFSNSRSEMNVSTLELGDSALYLCASRESFPGTTYGYTFGSGTRLTVV.

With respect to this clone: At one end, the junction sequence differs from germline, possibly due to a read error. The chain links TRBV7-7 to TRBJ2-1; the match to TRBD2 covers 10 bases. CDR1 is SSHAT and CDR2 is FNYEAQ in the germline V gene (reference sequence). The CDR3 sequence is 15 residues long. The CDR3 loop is CASSLAAGGNNEQFF. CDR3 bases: TGTGCTAGCAGCTTAGCAGCGGGAGGGAACAATGAGCAGTTCTTC.

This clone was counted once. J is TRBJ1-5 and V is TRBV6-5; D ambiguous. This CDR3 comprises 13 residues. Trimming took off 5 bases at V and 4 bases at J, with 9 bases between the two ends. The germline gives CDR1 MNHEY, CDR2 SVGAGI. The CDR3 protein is CASSRGSNQPQHF. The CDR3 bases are TGTGCCAGCAGTCGGGGATCAAATCAGCCCCAGCATTTT.

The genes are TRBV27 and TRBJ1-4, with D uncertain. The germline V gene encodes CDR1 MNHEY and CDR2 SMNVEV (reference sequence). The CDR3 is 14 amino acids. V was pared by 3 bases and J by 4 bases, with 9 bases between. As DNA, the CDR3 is TGTGCCAGCAGTTTCGGCGGGAGTAATGAAAAACTGTTTTTT. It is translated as CASSFGGSNEKLFF.

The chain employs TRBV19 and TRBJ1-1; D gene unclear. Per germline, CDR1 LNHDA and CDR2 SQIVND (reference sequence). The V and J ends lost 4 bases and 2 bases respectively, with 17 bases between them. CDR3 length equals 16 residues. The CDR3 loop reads CASSTHLTRDNTEAFF. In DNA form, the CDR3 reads TGTGCCAGTAGTACACATCTCACACGGGATAACACTGAAGCTTTCTTT. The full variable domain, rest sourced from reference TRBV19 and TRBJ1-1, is DGGITQSPKYLFRKEGQNVTLSCEQNLNHDAMYWYRQDPGQGLRLIYYSQIVNDFQKGDIAEGYSVSREKKESFPLTVTSAQKNPTAFYLCASSTHLTRDNTEAFFGQGTRLTVV.